The next 30 T cell receptor beta chains were all read from a single sample in a study of cytomegalovirus exposure and HLA in healthy donors (dated by TCRdb to about 2017). Library preparation was by the immunoSEQ multiplex PCR assay. The multiplex PCR relied on a mix of 60 forward primers for TCR Vbeta segments and 13 reverse primers for TCR Jbeta segments. TCRdb's version of the immuneACCESS table is confined to in-frame rearrangements and falls short of the full clone set. An unresolved V gene accounts for under half of the shortfall where checked; the remainder is of unknown origin. In this sample the table shows more than 200,000 clones, under 90% of which occur a single time. The top ten hold over 1% of the sample. The sequencing sample was made of PBMCs. The receptors originated from a human donor in good health.

The sample holds one count of this clone. The chain's CDR3 is CASSLSKLAGNTGELFF. CDR3 DNA: TGTGCCAGCAGCTTGAGTAAACTAGCGGGAAACACCGGGGAGCTGTTTTTT. The chain is built from TRBV7-3 and TRBJ2-2; TRBD2 agrees at 10 bases. Germline CDR1 and CDR2: SGHTA and FQGTGA. With V trimmed by 3 bases and J by 2 bases, 6 bases remained unmatched. This CDR3 is built from 17 residues.

The chain carries TRBV7-9 and TRBJ1-1; 8 bases are a match to TRBD1. The CDR3 extends over 17 amino acids. The trim removed 5 bases at V and 1 base at J, leaving 12 bases unmatched. Germline values: CDR1 SEHNR, CDR2 FQNEAQ (reference sequence). The CDR3 loop reads CASSRDGGQERNTEAFF. The CDR3 DNA is TGTGCCAGCAGCCGGGACGGGGGACAGGAAAGGAACACTGAAGCTTTCTTT. The entire variable domain, with the rest obtained from reference TRBV7-9 and TRBJ1-1, is as follows: DTGVSQNPRHKITKRGQNVTFRCDPISEHNRLYWYRQTLGQGPEFLTYFQNEAQLEKSRLLSDRFSAERPKGSFSTLEIQRTEQGDSAMYLCASSRDGGQERNTEAFFGQGTRLTVV.

The V gene is TRBV9, the J gene TRBJ2-7; a possible D gene is TRBD2 (6 bases). The V gene's germline CDR1 is SGDLS and CDR2 YYNGEE. The CDR3 runs 14 residues. V was shortened by 1 base and J by 2 bases, with 10 bases between the two germline ends. CDR3 in amino acids: CASSVSGRPYEQYF. Here the CDR3 DNA reads TGTGCCAGCAGCGTATCGGGGAGGCCCTACGAGCAGTACTTC.

This clone was recorded once. This chain links TRBV7-2 with TRBJ2-5; D call uncertain. V gave up 5 bases and J gave up 2 bases, with 12 bases separating them. The CDR3 loop spans 14 amino acids. The germline gives CDR1 SGHTA, CDR2 FQGNSA. This CDR3 reads CASSKSPVQETQYF. The CDR3 DNA follows: TGTGCCAGCAGCAAGAGTCCGGTACAAGAGACCCAGTACTTC. Drawing the rest from reference TRBV7-2 and TRBJ2-5, the complete variable domain is GAGVSQSPSNKVTEKGKDVELRCDPISGHTALYWYRQSLGQGLEFLIYFQGNSAPDKSGLPSDRFSAERTGGSVSTLTIQRTQQEDSAVYLCASSKSPVQETQYFGPGTRLLVL.

This clone was seen a few times. The chain is built from TRBV9 and TRBJ2-1; D may be TRBD2 (5 bases). V gave up 0 bases and J gave up 0 bases, with 19 bases separating them. CDR3 size: 19 residues. CDR1 is SGDLS and CDR2 is YYNGEE in the germline V gene. The CDR3 region is CASSVAATLRASSYNEQFF. CDR3 sequence (DNA): TGTGCCAGCAGCGTAGCGGCCACGTTGAGGGCAAGCTCCTACAATGAGCAGTTCTTC.

This clone has more than one count but fewer than ten. The chain links TRBV7-2 to TRBJ1-1; D remains unclear. The CDR3 has 13 residues. Germline CDR1 and CDR2: SGHTA and FQGNSA. V lost 3 bases and J 0 bases, leaving 5 bases between the germline ends. CDR3 protein: CASSFTVNTEAFF. The CDR3 DNA sequence: TGTGCCAGCAGCTTCACAGTGAACACTGAAGCTTTCTTT.

This clone came up a few times. J is TRBJ2-7 and V is TRBV6-1; weak D call: TRBD2 (6 bases). This CDR3 is built from 14 residues. Germline CDR1 is MNHNS and CDR2 is SASEGT. Trimming shortened V by 5 bases and J by 7 bases, and 18 bases separated the two germline ends. For the CDR3, the DNA is TGTGCCAGCAGTACGGGAGAGGGTTCGGAGGAGCAGTACTTC. The encoded protein is CASSTGEGSEEQYF.

This chain links TRBV5-1 with TRBJ2-7; TRBD2 is a possible D gene (7 bases). The V end was cut by 4 bases, the J end by 6 bases, with 23 bases between. CDR3 length: 16 residues. Germline V gives CDR1 SGHRS, CDR2 YFSETQ. CDR3 in DNA: TGCGCCAGCAGCCCCTACTCTATAGGGGGGGGGCGCGAGCAGTACTTC. Protein: CASSPYSIGGGREQYF.

V is TRBV6-5 and J is TRBJ1-2, with TRBD1 identical over 7 bases. The CDR3 extends over 12 amino acids. The trim removed 5 bases at V and 8 bases at J, leaving 5 bases unmatched. Germline V lookup: CDR1 MNHEY, CDR2 SVGAGI. CDR3: CASSRQGGGYTF. CDR3 in DNA: TGTGCCAGCAGTAGACAGGGCGGCGGCTACACCTTC.

V gene TRBV30 combines with J gene TRBJ2-3; D uncertain. The CDR3 runs 12 residues. Germline loops: CDR1 GTSNPN, CDR2 SVGIG (reference sequence). V gave up 0 bases and J gave up 4 bases, with 5 bases separating them. CDR3 sequence reads: CAWSVSPDTQYF. Written as DNA, the CDR3 is TGTGCCTGGAGTGTAAGCCCAGATACGCAGTATTTT.

This clone was seen just once. The rearrangement joins TRBV5-4 to TRBJ2-5, with TRBD2 matching 16 bases. V was clipped by 1 base and J by 5 bases; unmatched bases: 8. CDR1 and CDR2 from the germline V gene are SGHNT and YYREEE (reference sequence). This CDR3 is built from 18 residues. The CDR3 bases are TGTGCCAGCAGCTTGCTTTCGGGACTAGCGGGAGGGAGGGAGACCCAGTACTTC. Its protein is CASSLLSGLAGGRETQYF. Filled out from reference TRBV5-4 and TRBJ2-5, the complete variable domain reads ETGVTQSPTHLIKTRGQQVTLRCSSQSGHNTVSWYQQALGQGPQFIFQYYREEENGRGNFPPRFSGLQFPNYSSELNVNALELDDSALYLCASSLLSGLAGGRETQYFGPGTRLLVL.

The chain employs TRBV10-2 and TRBJ2-7; 7 bases align to TRBD2. The V segment lost 0 bases and the J segment 3 bases; nucleotides outside the gene matches: 8. This CDR3 region has 16 residues. Germline assignment: CDR1 WSHSY and CDR2 SAAADI. This chain's CDR3 is CASSESIAGAHYEQYF. The DNA of the CDR3 is TGCGCCAGCAGTGAGTCGATCGCGGGAGCCCACTACGAGCAGTACTTC.

The CDR3 region has the DNA TGCGCCAGCAGTCCTGCCCCAGACAGCTACAATGAGCAGTTCTTC. Amino acid sequence: CASSPAPDSYNEQFF. This sequence joins TRBV4-1 and TRBJ2-1; TRBD1 might be the D (5 bases). The CDR3 runs 15 residues. V gave up 6 bases and J gave up 3 bases, with 15 bases separating them. Germline CDR1 reads MGHRA; CDR2 reads YSYEKL.

The genes are TRBV7-8 and TRBJ2-2, with 7 bases lining up with TRBD2. Looked up from germline, CDR1 is SGHVS and CDR2 is FQNEAQ. With V trimmed by 5 bases and J by 4 bases, 7 bases remained unmatched. This CDR3 has 15 residues. The CDR3 DNA reads as TGTGCCAGCAGCCAGCTGGGGGGGGGCACCGGGGAGCTGTTTTTT. Its protein is CASSQLGGGTGELFF. The full variable domain, completed using reference TRBV7-8 and TRBJ2-2, is GAGVSQSPRYKVAKRGQDVALRCDPISGHVSLFWYQQALGQGPEFLTYFQNEAQLDKSGLPSDRFFAERPEGSVSTLKIQRTQQEDSAVYLCASSQLGGGTGELFFGEGSRLTVL.

The chain employs TRBV6-1 and TRBJ1-3; D is ambiguous. The CDR3 has 14 residues. The germline V and J ends were trimmed by 6 bases and 0 bases, with 9 bases remaining between them. CDR1 is MNHNS and CDR2 is SASEGT in the germline V gene. The CDR3 spells CASSPVRSGNTIYF. The DNA of the CDR3 is TGTGCCAGCAGCCCTGTCCGCTCTGGAAACACCATATATTTT.

This clone was counted once. CDR3 coding DNA: TGTGCCAGCAGCACCCGAGCGGGAACTAGCACAGATACGCAGTATTTT. The encoded protein is CASSTRAGTSTDTQYF. This sequence joins TRBV7-6 and TRBJ2-3, with 7 bases aligning to TRBD2. Germline assignment: CDR1 SGHVS and CDR2 FNYEAQ. After removal of 5 bases from V and 0 bases from J, the junction contained 8 bases not matched to a gene. The CDR3 runs to 16 residues. Full variable domain (outside the CDR3, taken from reference TRBV7-6 and TRBJ2-3): GAGVSQSPRYKVTKRGQDVALRCDPISGHVSLYWYRQALGQGPEFLTYFNYEAQQDKSGLPNDRFSAERPEGSISTLTIQRTEQRDSAMYRCASSTRAGTSTDTQYFGPGTRLTVL.

This clone was seen a few times. The chain combines TRBV19 with TRBJ1-1; D unclear. The CDR3 is made up of 12 amino acids. The V gene's germline CDR1 is LNHDA and CDR2 SQIVND (reference sequence). Trimming pared 5 bases from V and 6 bases from J, leaving 10 bases between. Here the CDR3 reads CASSYGGPEAFF. The CDR3 coding sequence is TGTGCCAGTAGTTATGGTGGCCCTGAAGCTTTCTTT.

The sample holds one count of this clone. CDR3 sequence: CAWSIDYNEQFF. The CDR3 bases are TGTGCCTGGAGTATAGACTACAATGAGCAGTTCTTC. This chain links TRBV30 with TRBJ2-1; D call uncertain. Trimming stripped 2 bases from V and 3 bases from J, with 5 bases between. Germline values: CDR1 GTSNPN, CDR2 SVGIG (reference sequence). CDR3 length: 12 amino acids.

This clone has more than one count but fewer than ten. The chain has TRBV7-9 and TRBJ2-1, with 12 bases identical to TRBD2. The CDR3 covers 14 residues. Unmatched junction bases numbered 4, after V lost 4 bases and J lost 9 bases. The germline gives CDR1 SEHNR, CDR2 FQNEAQ (reference sequence). The CDR3 DNA reads TGTGCCAGCAGCTCCTCGACTAGCGGGAGTGAGCAGTTCTTC. As protein: CASSSSTSGSEQFF.

The genes are TRBV12-5 and TRBJ2-7; D remains ambiguous. The CDR3 is 12 amino acids. CDR1 is LGHNT, CDR2 FRNRAP, per germline. The ends were cut back, 5 bases at V and 5 bases at J, with 10 bases in the middle. The CDR3 DNA reads TGTGCTAGTGGTCCGGGTTGGCACGAGCAGTACTTC. Translated, it gives CASGPGWHEQYF.

V is TRBV7-6 and J is TRBJ2-5, with a possible D match to TRBD2 (5 bases). The CDR3 runs 13 residues. The V and J ends lost 1 base and 4 bases respectively, with 7 bases between them. Germline V gene data show CDR1 as SGHVS and CDR2 as FNYEAQ. The CDR3 bases are TGTGCCAGCAGCTTAGGAGGGAGAGAGACCCAGTACTTC. Protein product: CASSLGGRETQYF.

The genes are TRBV28 and TRBJ2-7; D perhaps matches TRBD2 (6 bases). Germline V lookup: CDR1 MDHEN, CDR2 SYDVKM. The V gene lost 6 bases and the J gene lost 1 base, with 16 bases spanning the gap. The CDR3 runs 15 residues. The CDR3 DNA reads TGTGCCAGCAGCGAATTCCGGGAGTGGTCCTACGAGCAGTACTTC. It translates to CASSEFREWSYEQYF.

The chain couples TRBV7-2 to TRBJ2-3, with D unresolved. CDR1 is SGHTA and CDR2 is FQGNSA in the germline V gene. The CDR3 contains 11 residues. Deletions cut 5 bases from V and 4 bases from J, with 4 bases between. The CDR3 reads CASSPADTQYF. Here the CDR3 DNA reads TGTGCCAGCAGCCCGGCAGATACGCAGTATTTT.

The chain has TRBV2 and TRBJ2-5, with a tentative D call TRBD1 (7 bases). The DNA end lines up better with TRBJ2-7; the J call may be wrong. CDR3 size: 16 residues. Germline CDR1 SNHLY, CDR2 FYNNEI. In nucleotides, the CDR3 is TGTGCCAGCAGAGACCCCGGACAGGCGGGGTCCTACGAGCAGTACTTC. Amino acids: CASRDPGQAGSYEQYF.

The chain couples TRBV2 to TRBJ2-7; 8 positions match TRBD1. This CDR3 has 13 residues. J lost 5 bases, V lost 2 bases, and 2 bases had no gene match. Germline V gene sequence: CDR1 SNHLY, CDR2 FYNNEI. CDR3 nucleotides: TGTGCCAGCAGTGAACTGACAGGGGACGAGCAGTACTTC. Translation: CASSELTGDEQYF.

The CDR3 DNA is TGTGCCAGCAGTTGGAGACAGGGGTCCAATCAGCCCCAGCATTTT. It translates to CASSWRQGSNQPQHF. The chain employs TRBV27 and TRBJ1-5; 8 positions agree with TRBD1. The junction had 5 bases not matched to a gene; V was cut back by 4 bases and J by 3 bases. The CDR3 contains 15 residues. Per germline, CDR1 MNHEY and CDR2 SMNVEV (reference sequence).

The chain links TRBV6-1 to TRBJ2-5, with D perhaps matching TRBD1 (5 bases). V lost 1 base, J lost 5 bases, and 14 bases lay in between. Germline assignment: CDR1 MNHNS and CDR2 SASEGT. This CDR3 has 15 residues. CDR3 DNA sequence: TGTGCCAGCAGTGAAGGCACCCAGGGCGGTGAGACCCAGTACTTC. Translation: CASSEGTQGGETQYF.

The genes are TRBV11-2 and TRBJ2-2; D ambiguous. The closer fit of TRBJ1-3 to the DNA end suggests the J call may be wrong. The germline gives CDR1 SGHAT, CDR2 FQNNGV. There are 13 residues in the CDR3. The CDR3 is CASTLRQANTIYF. In DNA form, the CDR3 reads TGTGCCAGCACCCTCCGTCAGGCGAACACCATATATTTT.

This chain links TRBV7-9 with TRBJ1-1; 7 positions agree with TRBD1. Germline CDR1 is SEHNR and CDR2 is FQNEAQ (reference sequence). The CDR3 has 14 residues. The ends lost 3 bases at V and 2 bases at J; junction bases unmatched: 3. The DNA of the CDR3 is TGTGCCAGCAGCTTGGGACAGTTAAACACTGAAGCTTTCTTT. Translating gives CASSLGQLNTEAFF.

This sequence joins TRBV13 and TRBJ2-7; 11 nucleotides line up with TRBD2. CDR1 and CDR2 from the germline V gene are PRHDT and FYEKMQ (reference sequence). The CDR3 contains 15 residues. The trim removed 5 bases at V and 4 bases at J, leaving 7 bases unmatched. The CDR3 loop is CASSRRLAGSYEQYF. The CDR3 DNA sequence: TGTGCCAGCAGCAGACGACTAGCGGGGTCTTACGAGCAGTACTTC. Using reference TRBV13 and TRBJ2-7 for the parts outside the CDR3, the full variable domain is AAGVIQSPRHLIKEKRETATLKCYPIPRHDTVYWYQQGPGQDPQFLISFYEKMQSDKGSIPDRFSAQQFSDYHSELNMSSLELGDSALYFCASSRRLAGSYEQYFGPGTRLTVT.